The rows below give T cell receptor beta chains drawn from one sample of a study of blood T cells in healthy people across ages. MiXCR, run by TCRdb on the 5' RACE reads, gives a single entry per CDR3 protein. The sample carries around 1,600,000 distinct CDR3 sequences, approximately 43% recorded once. The sequenced material came from blood. The source is a woman younger than 35 in good health. Both conserved end residues are part of each CDR3. Fields, in order: D gene, V gene, clone size, J gene, CDR3 protein, CDR3 DNA. D genes are given only for firm matches. Clone size appears in some rows only: once, few, many, or a class for an expanded clone.

d_gene: .; v_gene: TRBV4-1; abundance: few; j_gene: TRBJ2-7; CDR3aa: CASSLRHGYEQYF; CDR3nt: TGCGCCAGCAGCCTCCGACACGGCTACGAGCAGTACTTC
d_gene: .; v_gene: TRBV27; abundance: few; j_gene: TRBJ2-5; CDR3aa: CASRGVEYTGETQYF; CDR3nt: TGTGCCAGCAGAGGGGTGGAATACACAGGGGAGACCCAGTACTTC
d_gene: TRBD1; v_gene: TRBV6-5; abundance: .; j_gene: TRBJ1-1; CDR3aa: CASSYHGTGYGRNTEAFF; CDR3nt: TGTGCCAGCAGTTACCATGGGACAGGGTACGGGAGGAACACTGAAGCTTTCTTT
d_gene: .; v_gene: TRBV5-1; abundance: few; j_gene: TRBJ2-7; CDR3aa: CASSADRYSYEQYF; CDR3nt: TGCGCCAGCAGCGCCGACAGGTACTCCTACGAGCAGTACTTC
d_gene: TRBD2; v_gene: TRBV20-1; abundance: .; j_gene: TRBJ2-1; CDR3aa: CSAPPSGSYNEQFF; CDR3nt: TGCAGTGCCCCACCTAGCGGGAGTTACAATGAGCAGTTCTTC
d_gene: .; v_gene: TRBV20-1; abundance: .; j_gene: TRBJ2-5; CDR3aa: CSARAGGRETQYF; CDR3nt: TGCAGTGCCAGAGCAGGGGGGCGTGAGACCCAGTACTTC
d_gene: TRBD1; v_gene: TRBV12-3/TRBV12-4; abundance: .; j_gene: TRBJ1-4; CDR3aa: CASSPPPGGSNEKLFF; CDR3nt: TGTGCCAGCAGTCCCCCTCCAGGGGGCTCGAATGAAAAACTGTTTTTT
d_gene: .; v_gene: TRBV6-2/TRBV6-3; abundance: few; j_gene: TRBJ2-1; CDR3aa: CASSYWGGEQFF; CDR3nt: TGTGCCAGCAGTTACTGGGGCGGTGAGCAGTTCTTC
d_gene: .; v_gene: TRBV5-1; abundance: .; j_gene: TRBJ2-6; CDR3aa: CASSYESGSGANVLTF; CDR3nt: TGCGCCAGCAGCTATGAATCAGGTTCTGGGGCCAACGTCCTGACTTTC
d_gene: TRBD1; v_gene: TRBV20-1; abundance: .; j_gene: TRBJ2-1; CDR3aa: CSATTGVKEQFF; CDR3nt: TGCAGTGCCACAACAGGGGTGAAGGAGCAGTTCTTC
d_gene: TRBD1; v_gene: TRBV29-1; abundance: many; j_gene: TRBJ2-7; CDR3aa: CSVEDRFNEQYF; CDR3nt: TGCAGCGTAGAGGACAGGTTTAACGAGCAGTACTTC
d_gene: .; v_gene: TRBV11-2; abundance: .; j_gene: TRBJ1-2; CDR3aa: CASSGGVEGYTF; CDR3nt: TGTGCCAGCAGCGGGGGGGTCGAGGGCTACACCTTC
d_gene: TRBD2; v_gene: TRBV12-3/TRBV12-4; abundance: .; j_gene: TRBJ2-5; CDR3aa: CASSLDGRGATNEQYF; CDR3nt: TGTGCCAGCAGTTTGGATGGGCGGGGGGCAACCAATGAGCAGTACTTC